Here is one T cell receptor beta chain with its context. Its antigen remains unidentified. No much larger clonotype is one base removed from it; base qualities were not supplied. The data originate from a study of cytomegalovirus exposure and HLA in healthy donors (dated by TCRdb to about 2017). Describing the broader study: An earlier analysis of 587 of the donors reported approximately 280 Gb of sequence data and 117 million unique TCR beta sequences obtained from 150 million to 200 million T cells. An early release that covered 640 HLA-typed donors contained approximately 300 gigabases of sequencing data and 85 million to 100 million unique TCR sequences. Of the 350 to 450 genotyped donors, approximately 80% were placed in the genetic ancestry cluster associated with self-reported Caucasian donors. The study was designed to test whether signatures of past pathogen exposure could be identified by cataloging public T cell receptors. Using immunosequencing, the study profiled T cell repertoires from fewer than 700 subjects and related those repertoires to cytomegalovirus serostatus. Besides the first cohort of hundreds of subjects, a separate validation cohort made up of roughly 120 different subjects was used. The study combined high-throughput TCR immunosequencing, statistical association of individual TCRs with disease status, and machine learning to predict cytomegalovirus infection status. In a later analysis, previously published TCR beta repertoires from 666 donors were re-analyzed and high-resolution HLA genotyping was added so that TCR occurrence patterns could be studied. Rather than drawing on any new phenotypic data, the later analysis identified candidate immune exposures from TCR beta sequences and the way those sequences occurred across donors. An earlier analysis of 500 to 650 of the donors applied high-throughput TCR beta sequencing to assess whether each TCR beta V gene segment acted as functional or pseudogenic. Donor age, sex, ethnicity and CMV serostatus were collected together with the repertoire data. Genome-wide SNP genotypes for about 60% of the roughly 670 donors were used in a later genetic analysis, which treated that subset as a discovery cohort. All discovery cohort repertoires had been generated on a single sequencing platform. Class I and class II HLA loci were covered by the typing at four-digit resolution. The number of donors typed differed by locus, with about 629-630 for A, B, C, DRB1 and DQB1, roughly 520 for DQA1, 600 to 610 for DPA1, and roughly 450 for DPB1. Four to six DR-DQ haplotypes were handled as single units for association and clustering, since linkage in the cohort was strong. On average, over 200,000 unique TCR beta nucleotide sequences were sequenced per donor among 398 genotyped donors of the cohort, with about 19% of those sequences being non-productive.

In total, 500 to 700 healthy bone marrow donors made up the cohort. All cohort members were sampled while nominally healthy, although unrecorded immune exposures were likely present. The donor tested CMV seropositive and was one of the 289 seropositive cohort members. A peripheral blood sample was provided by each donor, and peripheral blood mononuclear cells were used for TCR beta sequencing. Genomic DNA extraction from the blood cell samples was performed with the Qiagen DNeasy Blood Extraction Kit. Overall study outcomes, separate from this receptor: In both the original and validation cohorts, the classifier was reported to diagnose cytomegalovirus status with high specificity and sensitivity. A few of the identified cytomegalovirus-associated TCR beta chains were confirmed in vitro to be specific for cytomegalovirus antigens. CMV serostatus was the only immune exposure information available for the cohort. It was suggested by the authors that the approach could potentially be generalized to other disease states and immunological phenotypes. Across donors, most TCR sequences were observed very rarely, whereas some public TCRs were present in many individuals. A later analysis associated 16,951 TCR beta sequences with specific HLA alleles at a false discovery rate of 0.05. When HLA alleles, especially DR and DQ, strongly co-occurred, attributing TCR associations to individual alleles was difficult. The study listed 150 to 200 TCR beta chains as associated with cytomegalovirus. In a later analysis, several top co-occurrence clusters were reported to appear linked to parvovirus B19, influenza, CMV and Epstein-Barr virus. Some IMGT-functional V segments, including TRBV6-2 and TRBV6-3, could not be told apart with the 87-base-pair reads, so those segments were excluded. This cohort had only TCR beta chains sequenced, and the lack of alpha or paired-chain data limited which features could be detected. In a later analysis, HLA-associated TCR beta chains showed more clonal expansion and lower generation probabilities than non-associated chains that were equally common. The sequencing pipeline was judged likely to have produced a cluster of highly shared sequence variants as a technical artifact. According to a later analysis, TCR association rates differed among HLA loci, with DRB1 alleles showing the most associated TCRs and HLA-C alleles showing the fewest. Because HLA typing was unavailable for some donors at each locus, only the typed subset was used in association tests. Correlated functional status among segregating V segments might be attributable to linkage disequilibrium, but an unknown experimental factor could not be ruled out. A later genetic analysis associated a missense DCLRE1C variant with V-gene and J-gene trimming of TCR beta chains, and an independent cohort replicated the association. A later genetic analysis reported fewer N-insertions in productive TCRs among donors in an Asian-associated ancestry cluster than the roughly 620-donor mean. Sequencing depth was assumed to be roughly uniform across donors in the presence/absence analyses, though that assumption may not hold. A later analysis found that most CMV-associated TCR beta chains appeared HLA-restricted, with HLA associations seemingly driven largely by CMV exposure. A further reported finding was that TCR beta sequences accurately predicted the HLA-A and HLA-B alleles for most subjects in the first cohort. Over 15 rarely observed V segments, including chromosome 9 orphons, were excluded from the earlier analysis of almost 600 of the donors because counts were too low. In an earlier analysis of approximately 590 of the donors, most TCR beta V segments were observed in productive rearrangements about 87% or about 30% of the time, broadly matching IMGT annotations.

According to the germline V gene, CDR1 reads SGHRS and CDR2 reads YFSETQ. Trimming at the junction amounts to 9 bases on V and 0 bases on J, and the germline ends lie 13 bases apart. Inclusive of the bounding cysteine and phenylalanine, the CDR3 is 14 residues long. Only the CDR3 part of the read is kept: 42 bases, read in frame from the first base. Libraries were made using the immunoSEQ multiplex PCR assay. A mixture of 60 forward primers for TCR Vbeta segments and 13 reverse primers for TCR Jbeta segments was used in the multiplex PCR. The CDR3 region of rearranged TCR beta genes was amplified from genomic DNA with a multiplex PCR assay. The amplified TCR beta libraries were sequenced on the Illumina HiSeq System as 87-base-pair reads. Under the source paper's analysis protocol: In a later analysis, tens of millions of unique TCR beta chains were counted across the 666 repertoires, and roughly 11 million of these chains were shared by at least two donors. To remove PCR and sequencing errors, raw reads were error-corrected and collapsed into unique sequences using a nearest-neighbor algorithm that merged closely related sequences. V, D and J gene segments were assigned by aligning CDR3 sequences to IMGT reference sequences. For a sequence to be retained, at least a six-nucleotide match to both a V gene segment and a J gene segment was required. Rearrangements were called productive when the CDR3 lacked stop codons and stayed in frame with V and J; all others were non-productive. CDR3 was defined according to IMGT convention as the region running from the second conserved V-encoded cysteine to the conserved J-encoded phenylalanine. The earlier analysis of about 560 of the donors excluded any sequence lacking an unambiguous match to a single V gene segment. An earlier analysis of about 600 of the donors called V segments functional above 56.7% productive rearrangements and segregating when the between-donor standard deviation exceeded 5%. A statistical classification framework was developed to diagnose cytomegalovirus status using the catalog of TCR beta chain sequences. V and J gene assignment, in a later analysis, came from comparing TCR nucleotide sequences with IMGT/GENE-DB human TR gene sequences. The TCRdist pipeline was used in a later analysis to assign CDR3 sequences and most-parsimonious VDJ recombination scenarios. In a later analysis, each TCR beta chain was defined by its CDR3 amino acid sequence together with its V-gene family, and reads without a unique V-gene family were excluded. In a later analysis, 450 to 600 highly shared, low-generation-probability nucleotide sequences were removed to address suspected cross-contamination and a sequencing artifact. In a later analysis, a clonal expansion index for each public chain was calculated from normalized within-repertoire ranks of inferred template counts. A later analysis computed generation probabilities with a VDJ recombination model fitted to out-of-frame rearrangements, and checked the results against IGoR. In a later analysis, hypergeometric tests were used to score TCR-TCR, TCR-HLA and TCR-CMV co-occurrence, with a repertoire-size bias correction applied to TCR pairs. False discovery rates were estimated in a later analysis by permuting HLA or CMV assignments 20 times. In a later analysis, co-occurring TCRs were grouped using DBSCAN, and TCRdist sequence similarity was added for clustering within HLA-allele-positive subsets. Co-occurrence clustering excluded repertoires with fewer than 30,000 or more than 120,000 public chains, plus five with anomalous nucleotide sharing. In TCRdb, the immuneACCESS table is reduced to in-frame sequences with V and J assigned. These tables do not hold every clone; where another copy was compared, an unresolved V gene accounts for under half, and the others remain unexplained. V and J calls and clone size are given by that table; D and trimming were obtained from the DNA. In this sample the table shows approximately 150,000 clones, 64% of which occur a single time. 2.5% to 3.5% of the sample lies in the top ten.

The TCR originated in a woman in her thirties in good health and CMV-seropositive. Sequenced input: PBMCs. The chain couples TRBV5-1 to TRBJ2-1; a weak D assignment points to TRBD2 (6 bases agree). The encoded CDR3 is CATRLDSSYNEQFF. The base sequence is TGCGCCACCCGACTAGACAGCTCCTACAATGAGCAGTTCTTC. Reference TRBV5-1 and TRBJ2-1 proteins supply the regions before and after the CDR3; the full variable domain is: KAGVTQTPRYLIKTRGQQVTLSCSPISGHRSVSWYQQTPGQGLQFLFEYFSETQRNKGNFPGRFSGRQFSNSRSEMNVSTLELGDSALYLCATRLDSSYNEQFFGPGTRLTVL.